These 5 T cell receptor beta chains were all obtained from the same sample, sequenced in a study of regulatory T cells in long-lasting Graves disease. Time point indicated: newly diagnosed GD, antithyroid drugs for less than 3 months. Preparation of the TCR library used RNA extracted from PBMCs. With iRepertoire HTBI primers and Arm-PCR of CDR3 regions, TCR beta libraries were built. TCRdb re-called the multiplex PCR reads with MiXCR, one entry per CDR3 protein. The table includes roughly 410,000 distinct CDR3 sequences, approximately 16% detected once. The same sample was also studied in work on T cells in Graves' hyperthyroidism and ophthalmopathy.

The sample was peripheral blood mononuclear cells (PBMCs), taken at new diagnosis, from a patient treated with antithyroid drugs. The receptors stem from a woman in her forties with Graves disease.

The rearrangement links TRBV19 to TRBJ2-2; possible D gene TRBD2, 5 bases. The V and J ends lost 11 bases and 1 base respectively, with 14 bases between them. Germline V gene lookup returns CDR1 LNHDA and CDR2 SQIVND (reference sequence). The CDR3 spans 14 residues. CDR3 nucleotide sequence: TGTGCCTCTAGGTCGGGGATGAACACCGGGGAGCTGTTTTTT. It yields the protein CASRSGMNTGELFF.

The CDR3 loop is CASSSGQGNGELFF. CDR3 coding DNA: TGCGCCAGCAGCAGCGGACAGGGAAACGGGGAGCTGTTTTTT. The V gene is TRBV5-1, the J gene TRBJ2-2; 8 bases are shared with TRBD1. With V trimmed by 4 bases and J by 7 bases, 6 bases remained unmatched. The CDR3 totals 14 residues. Per germline, CDR1 SGHRS and CDR2 YFSETQ. Full variable domain (outside the CDR3, taken from reference TRBV5-1 and TRBJ2-2): KAGVTQTPRYLIKTRGQQVTLSCSPISGHRSVSWYQQTPGQGLQFLFEYFSETQRNKGNFPGRFSGRQFSNSRSEMNVSTLELGDSALYLCASSSGQGNGELFFGEGSRLTVL.

This clonotype was detected ten times or more. V usage is TRBV2 and J usage is TRBJ2-7; TRBD1 matches at 7 bases. The J segment lost 5 bases and the V segment lost 8 bases, leaving 12 bases of the junction unmatched. The CDR3 spans 14 residues. The V gene's germline CDR1 is SNHLY and CDR2 FYNNEI. The CDR3 nucleotides read TGTGCCAGCCGATGGGGACAGTCCTACAACGAGCAGTACTTC. This translates into CASRWGQSYNEQYF.

This sequence joins TRBV6-5 and TRBJ1-5, with TRBD1 identical over 10 bases. This CDR3 is built from 17 residues. The germline gives CDR1 MNHEY, CDR2 SVGAGI. V lost 2 bases to trimming and J lost 2 bases; unmatched junction nucleotides: 6. The CDR3 spells CASSYPTGTGGNQPQHF. The CDR3 nucleotides are TGTGCCAGCAGTTACCCGACCGGGACAGGGGGCAATCAGCCCCAGCATTTT.

This clonotype was seen a few times. This sequence joins TRBV12-5 and TRBJ2-7, with D hard to call. Per the germline V gene, CDR1 is LGHNT and CDR2 is FRNRAP. With 5 bases removed from V and 2 bases from J, the gap between germline ends came to 19 bases. This CDR3 has 16 residues. CDR3 loop: CASGPPPERVPYEQYF. As DNA, the CDR3 is TGTGCTAGTGGTCCTCCCCCCGAACGGGTTCCCTACGAGCAGTACTTC.